This TCR beta chain derives from a study of T-cell memory formation after mild COVID-19 (dated by TCRdb to about 2021). General notes on the study: TCR sequence clusters from the two donors were largely donor specific. Two young, previously healthy adult volunteers made up the cohort, one male and one female. In two donors, T-cell clones that expanded and contracted after mild COVID-19 were followed by sequencing TCRalpha and TCRbeta repertoires longitudinally. Here is what the overall study found, with its caveats: Some responding clones were found in pre-infection memory, which suggests that pre-existing cross-reactive memory T cells took part in the SARS-CoV-2 response. The study covered only two mild cases, and larger cohorts including severe cases with pre-infection samples were considered necessary. The second-wave clones that peaked on day 37 were not confirmed to be SARS-CoV-2 specific. Balanced CD4/CD8 phenotypes were observed for clones contracting from day 15 to 85, whereas a bias towards CD4+ was observed for a second wave of clones expanding from day 15 to 37. Contracting CD4+ clones appeared mostly in the CM and EM memory subsets, whereas CD8+ clones were enriched in EMRA.

About this clonotype: It has no known antigen specificity. Base qualities were left out, and no much larger clone turns up one base away.

PBMCs were isolated by Ficoll-Paque density gradient centrifugation. This sample was sequenced with an Illumina NovaSeq 6000. TCRalpha and TCRbeta cDNA libraries were built by 5'RACE with constant-segment primers, adding sample barcodes and unique molecular identifiers. RNA was extracted from every sample with Trizol reagent. Amplification of the libraries took two PCR steps, and the second step added a second sample barcode plus Illumina TruSeq adapters. Sequencing of libraries was performed on an Illumina NovaSeq with 2 x 150 bp paired-end reads. As for the authors' bioinformatics: Demultiplexing of reads and collapsing into UMI-guided consensus sequences were performed with migec v1.2.7. With mixcr v2.1.11, UMI consensuses were aligned to TRA and TRB V and J templates and assembled into clonotypes. Clonotypes were classified as expanded or contracted when called significant by both edgeR and NoisET, with noise models trained on biological replicates. For edgeR calls, the cutoffs were a false discovery rate-adjusted p below 0.01 and a log2 fold-change threshold of 1. PCA with hierarchical clustering of max-normalized trajectories of the 1000 most abundant clonotypes was used as exploratory dynamics analysis. Separately sequenced CD4+ and CD8+ repertoires were used to assign a CD4 or CD8 phenotype to each responding clone. TCRdb reworked the public reads: Q25 trimming with fastp, MiXCR clone assembly, productive beta chains retained. Rows merge per CDR3 protein into single entries with the most common DNA and genes. None of the V and J calls come from the authors' own analysis; TCRdb made them. The table for this sample lists hundreds of thousands of distinct CDR3 sequences; roughly 15% of them were counted only once. The ten top clones hold roughly a fifth of the sample.

Deletion took 5 bases off V and 0 bases off J, with a span of 5 bases between the germline ends. The cysteine opens and the phenylalanine closes a CDR3 of 13 amino acids. The read is trimmed to its CDR3 DNA, 39 bases read in frame from base 1. CDR1 is given as MNHEY and CDR2 as SVGEGT, both from the germline V gene. Material for sequencing was PBMCs or a T cell subset sorted from them (not recorded which). The rearranged chain carries TRBV6-2 or TRBV6-3 and TRBJ1-5, with no D gene named confidently. The clonotype comes from a man aged 18-30 years who had mild COVID-19 (a few samples of this study predate the infection). The sample titles of this study are shuffled in the database, so cell type and time point are left out; the donor was told from shared clones. The CDR3 corresponds to CASSGYSNQPQHF. The sequence in DNA is TGTGCCAGCAGTGGCTATAGCAATCAGCCCCAGCATTTT.